A selection of T cell receptor beta chains follows, all from one sample in a study of blood T cells in healthy people across ages. TCRdb recomputed calls from the 5' RACE reads with MiXCR, one row per CDR3 protein. The sample holds approximately 820,000 distinct CDR3 sequences, 40% to 50% seen once. The sample taken for sequencing was blood. The receptors here all came from a man aged 55 to 70 in good health. The conserved cysteine and the conserved F or W are not part of the CDR3 here.

TRBJ2-3,TRBV27,ASSLTVEGTQY
TRBJ2-7,TRBV10-1,ASSERPRQVSYYEQY
TRBJ1-2,TRBV20-1,SASPLDRVDGYGYT
TRBJ2-1,TRBV20-1,SARSTSGGHEQF
-,TRBV6-2/TRBV6-3,ASTKRWESGSYEQY
TRBJ2-1,TRBV7-8,ASSPRDRVFNEQF
TRBJ2-1,TRBV11-1,ASSLGGRSNEQF
TRBJ1-4,TRBV6-5,ASSPVRIGKLF
TRBJ2-1,TRBV12-3/TRBV12-4,ASSLVTGSSETQF
TRBJ2-5,TRBV7-2,ASSPTRLDRETQY
TRBJ1-2,TRBV20-1,SQACDRKEDGYT
TRBJ1-4,TRBV7-3,ASSLLPQGKLF
TRBJ2-2,TRBV5-1,ASSLPGPGTGELF
TRBJ1-1,TRBV20-1,SARGPQGAGTEAF
TRBJ2-3,TRBV10-3,AISESSGDTQY
TRBJ1-1,TRBV20-1,SARVGTEAF
TRBJ2-7,TRBV20-1,SARPWAQYEQY
TRBJ1-4,TRBV7-9,ASSLGDRGKEKLF
TRBJ2-7,TRBV28,ASSSPGGRGIPYEQY
TRBJ2-7,TRBV20-1,SVALGRGVSYEQY
TRBJ2-3,TRBV10-3,AISESGRADTQY
TRBJ2-6,TRBV6-5,ASRASGANVLT
TRBJ2-3,TRBV4-1,ASGLAGRVTDTRY
TRBJ1-5,TRBV7-2,ASSSPPSPQH
TRBJ2-1,TRBV20-1,SARPGQGAYNEQF
TRBJ1-4,TRBV5-1,ASSDPGPTEKLF
TRBJ2-7,TRBV12-3/TRBV12-4,ASSLNTIHEQY
TRBJ2-3,TRBV12-3/TRBV12-4,ASSPNSGGATDTQY
TRBJ2-7,TRBV5-1,ASSVGTGGSYEQY
TRBJ2-3,TRBV4-3,ASSQAAIRGFTDTQY
TRBJ2-3,TRBV12-3/TRBV12-4,ASSLKTDVQY
TRBJ1-5,TRBV6-2/TRBV6-3,ASTSGTSKGQPQH
TRBJ2-1,TRBV20-1,SASDGPNLGEQF
TRBJ1-2,TRBV7-9,ASSLDSYSYGYT
TRBJ2-7,TRBV20-1,SARRQSYEQY
TRBJ2-7,TRBV3-1,ASSFRRAGVFEQY
TRBJ1-6,TRBV4-3,ASSQYRTGSSSYNSPLH
TRBJ2-4,TRBV27,ASSLRAKNIQY
TRBJ2-1,TRBV13,ASSITSRNEQF
-,TRBV5-6,ASSYFSKRTQY
TRBJ2-7,TRBV15,ATSRDKGQGAYEQY
TRBJ2-4,TRBV14,ASSQGSYKGIQY
TRBJ2-3,TRBV12-3/TRBV12-4,ASSLGEGGPPDTQY
TRBJ2-3,TRBV20-1,SARRQPSTDTQY
TRBJ1-6,TRBV2,ASSQGLWNNSPLH
TRBJ2-1,TRBV6-2/TRBV6-3,ASRSVKGGDLGEQF
TRBJ2-5,TRBV27,ASKQGSRSFLETQY
TRBJ2-1,TRBV4-1,ASSQDAPNNEQF
TRBJ1-2,TRBV19,ATTGTSGYT
TRBJ1-1,TRBV12-3/TRBV12-4,ASSFNYNAF
TRBJ2-1,TRBV7-2,ASSRHRGLPYNEQF
TRBJ2-1,TRBV5-4,ASSFNRNYNEQF
TRBJ2-5,TRBV3-1,ASSPPGLSGETQY
TRBJ1-4,TRBV7-6,ASSLSPRDATSEKLF
TRBJ1-1,TRBV6-2/TRBV6-3,ASAAGENTEAF